Below, 2 T cell receptor beta chains from the same sample are listed, as sequenced in a study of T cell responses to AZD1222 COVID-19 vaccine. Method: immunoSEQ multiplex PCR; TCRdb's copy keeps in-frame clones and lacks some. The profile shows roughly 160,000 clones, 80% to 95% of them singletons. Specimen: peripheral blood, collected on day 0 of AZD1222 vaccination. Receptors originate from an adult in good health.

This clone came up a few times. The J gene is TRBJ2-2, the V gene TRBV7-8; possibly TRBD2 for D (6 bases). The germline CDR1 and CDR2 sequences are SGHVS and FQNEAQ. CDR3 size: 17 residues. The ends were cut back, 1 base at V and 6 bases at J, with 18 bases in the middle. The CDR3 loop is CASSLESGGRMSGELFF. The CDR3 coding sequence is TGTGCCAGCAGCTTAGAGTCTGGTGGGAGGATGTCCGGGGAGCTGTTTTTT.

J is TRBJ1-2 and V is TRBV5-1; D is possibly TRBD1 (5 bases). The CDR3 totals 13 residues. V lost 3 bases, J lost 3 bases, and 9 bases lay in between. Germline loops: CDR1 SGHRS, CDR2 YFSETQ. The CDR3: CASSYGTDYGYTF. Here the CDR3 DNA reads TGCGCCAGCAGCTACGGGACGGACTATGGCTACACCTTC.